The rows below give T cell receptor beta chains drawn from one sample of a study of blood T cell repertoires in COVID-19. The method was immunoSEQ multiplex PCR; TCRdb's version includes in-frame clones alone and lacks a portion of them. Seen here are approximately 400,000 clones, more than 80% observed once, and the top ten hold roughly 1.2%. The specimen was peripheral blood. Every receptor here comes from a man in his forties with acute or convalescent COVID-19. CDR3s include the opening cysteine and the closing phenylalanine or tryptophan. Fields, in order: D gene, CDR3 length, J gene, clone size, V gene, CDR3 protein, CDR3 DNA. D genes are given only for firm matches. Clone size is given for some rows only: seen once, a few or many times, or a class if the clone is expanded.

>TRBD2|16|TRBJ2-3|.|TRBV5-1
CASSLNGGAYKDTQYF
TGCGCCAGCAGCTTGAACGGGGGGGCCTATAAAGATACGCAGTATTTT
>TRBD2|13|TRBJ2-1|.|TRBV7-2
CASSPGLAGKQFF
TGTGCCAGCAGCCCGGGACTAGCGGGGAAGCAGTTCTTC
>.|15|TRBJ2-4|.|TRBV9
CASSPGQGWANIQYF
TGTGCCAGCAGCCCAGGGCAGGGGTGGGCAAACATTCAGTACTTC
>.|16|TRBJ1-6|.|TRBV7-8
CASSLGAGHYNSPLHF
TGTGCCAGCAGCTTAGGGGCAGGACATTATAATTCACCCCTCCACTTT
>.|11|TRBJ2-5|once|TRBV28
CASSLYGTQYF
TGTGCCAGCAGTTTGTACGGGACCCAGTACTTC
>TRBD2|16|TRBJ2-2|.|TRBV11-3
CASRRLAGLRSGELFF
TGTGCCAGCAGACGACTAGCGGGGCTCAGGAGCGGGGAGCTGTTTTTT
>.|13|TRBJ1-4|.|TRBV29-1
CSANSATNEKLFF
TGCAGCGCAAATTCTGCAACTAATGAAAAACTGTTTTTT
>TRBD1|17|TRBJ1-4|.|TRBV7-6
CASSLSTSGQGREKLFF
TGTGCCAGCAGCTTAAGTACATCAGGACAGGGGAGGGAAAAACTGTTTTTT
>TRBD2|15|TRBJ2-5|.|TRBV7-6
CASSLGSGYQETQYF
TGTGCCAGCAGCTTAGGTAGCGGGTACCAAGAGACCCAGTACTTC
>.|11|TRBJ1-5|.|TRBV28
CASKGDQPQHF
TGTGCCAGCAAGGGGGATCAGCCCCAGCATTTT
>.|15|TRBJ2-7|.|TRBV15
CATSPIDRLEVEQYF
TGTGCCACCAGCCCGATAGACAGGTTGGAGGTAGAGCAGTACTTC
>.|15|TRBJ2-2|.|TRBV27
CASGRWTELTGELFF
TGTGCCAGCGGACGGTGGACAGAACTCACCGGGGAGCTGTTTTTT
>TRBD1|15|TRBJ1-1|.|TRBV25-1
CASSESRGLNTEAFF
TGTGCCAGCAGTGAATCGAGGGGGCTGAACACTGAAGCTTTCTTT
>.|18|TRBJ2-5|.|TRBV7-9
CANSPPQGTRLAASTQYF
TGTGCCAACTCCCCCCCCCAGGGGACTCGCCTAGCGGCTTCGACCCAGTACTTC
>TRBD1|14|TRBJ1-2|.|TRBV28
CASSAGTGVYGYTF
TGTGCCAGCTCCGCCGGGACAGGGGTCTATGGCTACACCTTC
>TRBD1|14|TRBJ1-5|.|TRBV18
CASSPNRGNQPQHF
TGTGCCAGCTCACCAAACAGGGGAAATCAGCCCCAGCATTTT
>.|13|TRBJ1-2|.|TRBV9
CASSVGGIYGYTF
TGTGCCAGCAGCGTCGGGGGGATTTATGGCTACACCTTC
>TRBD1|15|TRBJ1-1|.|TRBV15
CATSRLRQGNTEAFF
TGTGCCACCAGCAGACTACGACAGGGGAACACTGAAGCTTTCTTT
>TRBD2|17|TRBJ2-5|.|TRBV6-4
CASSVPRERGDQETQYF
TGTGCCAGCAGTGTGCCGCGGGAGCGGGGGGACCAAGAGACCCAGTACTTC
>.|16|TRBJ1-4|.|TRBV27
CASSPTSQRGNEKLFF
TGTGCCAGCAGTCCTACCTCTCAACGGGGTAATGAAAAACTGTTTTTT
>.|14|TRBJ1-3|.|TRBV27
CASSFADSGNTIYF
TGTGCCAGCAGTTTTGCGGACTCTGGAAACACCATATATTTT
>TRBD1|13|TRBJ1-2|once|TRBV2
CASSRDRNYGYTF
TGTGCCAGCAGTAGGGACAGAAACTATGGCTACACCTTC
>TRBD1|15|TRBJ1-1|.|TRBV7-8
CASSLDGQALTEAFF
TGTGCCAGCAGCTTAGATGGACAGGCCCTCACTGAAGCTTTCTTT
>.|15|TRBJ2-2|.|TRBV15
CATSRERLNTGELFF
TGTGCCACCAGCAGAGAGAGATTGAACACCGGGGAGCTGTTTTTT
>TRBD1|14|TRBJ1-5|.|TRBV29-1
CSVRQGASNQPQHF
TGCAGCGTTCGACAGGGGGCGTCGAATCAGCCCCAGCATTTT
>.|14|TRBJ1-5|.|TRBV15
CATSRFTQGQPQHF
TGTGCCACCAGCAGATTTACACAGGGTCAGCCCCAGCATTTT
>.|15|TRBJ1-4|.|TRBV7-9
CASSFGAGEGEKLFF
TGTGCCAGCAGCTTCGGGGCAGGGGAGGGGGAAAAACTGTTTTTT
>.|13|TRBJ2-7|once|TRBV6-1
CASSDPGAYEQYF
TGTGCCAGCAGTGACCCCGGGGCCTACGAGCAGTACTTC
>.|15|TRBJ1-3|.|TRBV5-4
CASRDSQSSGNTIYF
TGTGCCAGCAGGGACAGCCAGAGCTCTGGAAACACCATATATTTT
>.|14|TRBJ1-4|few|TRBV19
CASGAQGLNEKLFF
TGTGCCAGTGGGGCGCAGGGCCTGAATGAAAAACTGTTTTTT
>.|13|TRBJ2-7|.|TRBV28
CASSRGNSYEQYF
TGTGCCAGCAGTCGGGGGAACTCCTACGAGCAGTACTTC
>TRBD1|17|TRBJ1-2|.|TRBV5-8
CASSGGQGTEFIYGYTF
TGTGCCAGCAGCGGAGGACAGGGGACAGAATTTATCTATGGCTACACCTTC
>.|13|TRBJ2-2|.|TRBV29-1
CSVTRDNTGELFF
TGCAGCGTTACCAGGGATAACACCGGGGAGCTGTTTTTT
>TRBD1|15|TRBJ1-5|.|TRBV6-2/TRBV6-3
CASSYPRGGNQPQHF
TGTGCCAGCAGTTACCCCAGGGGGGGCAATCAGCCCCAGCATTTT
>.|15|TRBJ1-5|.|TRBV6-5
CASSPLGAGNQPQHF
TGTGCCAGCAGCCCGCTGGGGGCGGGCAATCAGCCCCAGCATTTT
>TRBD1|15|TRBJ2-7|once|TRBV7-2
CASSFGRDRVYEQYF
TGTGCCAGCAGCTTCGGAAGGGACAGGGTTTACGAGCAGTACTTC
>TRBD1|15|TRBJ1-3|.|TRBV6-5
CASSRTGRAGNTIYF
TGTGCCAGCAGCCGGACAGGGAGAGCTGGAAACACCATATATTTT
>TRBD1|14|TRBJ1-2|.|TRBV9
CASSAQGASYGYTF
TGTGCCAGCAGCGCCCAGGGGGCGAGCTATGGCTACACCTTC
>.|16|TRBJ2-3|.|TRBV5-4
CASSLVTGSETDTQYF
TGTGCCAGCAGCTTGGTAACAGGGAGTGAAACAGATACGCAGTATTTT
>.|13|TRBJ1-3|.|TRBV7-2
CASSLYSGNTIYF
TGTGCCAGCAGCCTCTACTCTGGAAACACCATATATTTT
>.|13|TRBJ2-3|.|TRBV9
CASSSQGWDTQYF
TGTGCCAGCAGCTCACAGGGTTGGGATACGCAGTATTTT
>TRBD2|16|TRBJ2-1|few|TRBV28
CASKGPGRSSYNEQFF
TGTGCCAGCAAAGGGCCCGGGAGGAGCTCCTACAATGAGCAGTTCTTC
>.|14|TRBJ1-6|.|TRBV6-5
CASSPRGLGSPLHF
TGTGCCAGCAGTCCCCGGGGGTTAGGTTCACCCCTCCACTTT
>TRBD2|16|TRBJ2-7|.|TRBV30
CAWSVLSGGVSYEQYF
TGTGCCTGGAGTGTACTGAGCGGGGGCGTTTCCTACGAGCAGTACTTC
>.|14|TRBJ1-2|.|TRBV7-9
CASSLGPINYGYTF
TGTGCCAGCAGCTTAGGTCCCATTAACTATGGCTACACCTTC
>.|16|TRBJ2-7|.|TRBV19
CASSHNLGPNRDEQYF
TGTGCCAGTAGCCACAACCTTGGGCCCAATAGAGACGAGCAGTACTTC
>.|13|TRBJ2-2|.|TRBV2
CASSYAPNGELFF
TGTGCCAGCAGCTATGCCCCAAACGGGGAGCTGTTTTTT
>.|15|TRBJ1-2|few|TRBV29-1
CSVEVGRMESGGYTF
TGCAGCGTTGAAGTAGGTAGAATGGAAAGCGGTGGCTACACCTTC
>TRBD2|16|TRBJ2-1|.|TRBV4-2
CASSQDASGGYNEQFF
TGTGCCAGCAGCCAAGACGCTAGCGGGGGGTACAATGAGCAGTTCTTC
>.|12|TRBJ2-4|once|TRBV6-5
CASQGTKNIQYF
TGTGCCAGCCAGGGGACCAAAAACATTCAGTACTTC
>TRBD2|17|TRBJ2-1|.|TRBV5-5
CASSFYLAGGSYNEQFF
TGTGCCAGCAGCTTCTACCTAGCGGGGGGTTCTTACAATGAGCAGTTCTTC
>TRBD2|16|TRBJ2-5|.|TRBV5-5
CASSLATSGIGETQYF
TGTGCCAGCAGCCTCGCGACTAGCGGGATAGGGGAGACCCAGTACTTC
>.|14|TRBJ1-4|.|TRBV28
CASSLRQINEKLFF
TGTGCCAGCAGTTTGAGACAGATAAATGAAAAACTGTTTTTT
>.|18|TRBJ2-2|.|TRBV7-9
CASSLGDLPGFNTGELFF
TGTGCCAGCAGCCTGGGCGACCTTCCAGGGTTCAACACCGGGGAGCTGTTTTTT
>TRBD1|14|TRBJ1-2|few|TRBV11-2
CASSARQGVGVYTF
TGTGCCAGCAGCGCCAGACAGGGGGTGGGTGTCTACACCTTC
>.|13|TRBJ2-2|.|TRBV13
CASSNSNTGELFF
TGTGCCAGCAGCAACAGCAACACCGGGGAGCTGTTTTTT
>TRBD1|14|TRBJ1-2|.|TRBV3-1/TRBV3-2
CASSRGQQNYGYTF
TGTGCCAGCAGCCGGGGACAGCAGAACTATGGCTACACCTTC
>TRBD1|14|TRBJ1-1|.|TRBV7-9
CASSSDREATEAFF
TGTGCCAGCAGCTCGGACAGGGAGGCGACTGAAGCTTTCTTT
>.|14|TRBJ2-1|.|TRBV5-5
CASSLRHQYNEQFF
TGTGCCAGCAGCTTGAGACACCAATACAATGAGCAGTTCTTC
>.|12|TRBJ2-7|.|TRBV11-2
CASSLGEHEQYF
TGTGCCAGCAGCTTAGGCGAGCACGAGCAGTACTTC